These 10 T cell receptor beta chains were all obtained from the same sample, sequenced in a study of shared clonotypes between healthy human individuals. Sequencing was performed with immunoSEQ multiplex PCR; in TCRdb, only in-frame clones are kept and a portion is missing. The sample holds approximately 470,000 clones; around 73% are singletons and the top ten take about 11%. Material for sequencing was PBMCs. The receptors derive from a woman between 40 and 50 years old in good health. Some clones in this sample may be carry-over from other donors' samples.

The table lists this clone with a count of one. V gene TRBV2 combines with J gene TRBJ2-7; D uncertain. With 0 bases removed from V and 7 bases from J, the gap between germline ends came to 7 bases. The germline CDR1 and CDR2 sequences are SNHLY and FYNNEI. The CDR3 sequence is 12 residues long. The CDR3 DNA reads as TGTGCCAGCAGTGAAGCCCGGCGTGAGCAGTACTTC. It specifies CASSEARREQYF.

This chain connects TRBV9 to TRBJ2-1; possible D gene TRBD1, 5 bases. Germline values: CDR1 SGDLS, CDR2 YYNGEE. Trimming left V 3 bases short and J 7 bases short, with 11 bases between. The CDR3 contains 13 residues. The CDR3 DNA is TGTGCCAGCAGCGAAAGGGGATGGAATGAGCAGTTCTTC. Translating gives CASSERGWNEQFF.

This rearrangement joins TRBV6-6 to TRBJ2-1; D is perhaps TRBD1 (6 bases). The CDR3 is 13 residues long. The germline V gene encodes CDR1 MNHNY and CDR2 SVGAGI (reference sequence). Trimming stripped 6 bases from V and 9 bases from J, with 15 bases between. CDR3 protein: CASRAHRDTEQFF. The CDR3 bases are TGTGCCAGCAGGGCCCACAGGGACACTGAGCAGTTCTTC.

This clone occurred once. The J gene is TRBJ2-1, the V gene TRBV7-6; the match to TRBD2 covers 7 bases. This CDR3 spans 15 amino acids. Trimming removed 4 bases from V and 2 bases from J; junction bases left unmatched: 5. Germline assignment: CDR1 SGHVS and CDR2 FNYEAQ. The CDR3 is CASSSDGTTYNEQFF. Written as DNA, the CDR3 is TGTGCCAGCAGCTCCGACGGGACTACCTACAATGAGCAGTTCTTC.

The rearrangement links TRBV7-6 to TRBJ1-1; D uncertain. There are 13 residues in the CDR3. Trimming left V 1 base short and J 6 bases short, with 9 bases between. Looked up from germline, CDR1 is SGHVS and CDR2 is FNYEAQ. Here the CDR3 DNA reads TGTGCCAGCAGCTTAGGGGAAATGGCTGAAGCTTTCTTT. Amino acid sequence: CASSLGEMAEAFF.

The chain is built from TRBV7-2 and TRBJ2-2; the D is unclear. This CDR3 is built from 12 residues. Germline CDR1 is SGHTA and CDR2 is FQGNSA. Trimming removed 3 bases from V and 4 bases from J, with 3 bases in between. CDR3 region: CASSFSTGELFF. The CDR3 coding sequence is TGTGCCAGCAGCTTCAGCACCGGGGAGCTGTTTTTT.

This chain connects TRBV7-2 to TRBJ2-7, with 8 bases that match TRBD2. The CDR3 totals 14 residues. The trim removed 5 bases at V and 7 bases at J, leaving 10 bases unmatched. CDR1 SGHTA and CDR2 FQGNSA come from the germline V gene. DNA of the CDR3: TGTGCCAGCAGCCCTTCGGGAGGGCCAAGGGAGCAGTACTTC. Its translation: CASSPSGGPREQYF.

The genes are TRBV30 and TRBJ2-7, with D unclear. Germline V lookup: CDR1 GTSNPN, CDR2 SVGIG (reference sequence). This CDR3 has 12 residues. V lost 7 bases and J 2 bases, leaving 12 bases between the germline ends. CDR3 bases: TGTGCCTCCTCCTACGCAACCTACGAGCAGTACTTC. Amino acids: CASSYATYEQYF.

The chain joins TRBV11-2 to TRBJ2-1; D is perhaps TRBD1 (5 bases). This CDR3 is built from 11 residues. Per germline, CDR1 SGHAT and CDR2 FQNNGV. The ends were cut back, 3 bases at V and 14 bases at J, with 11 bases in the middle. CDR3 DNA: TGTGCCAGCAGCTTGGGCCCAGGGAAGTTCTTC. Encoded protein: CASSLGPGKFF.

This chain links TRBV10-2 with TRBJ1-5; 7 nucleotides align to TRBD1. V was pared by 6 bases and J by 2 bases, with 10 bases of the junction left unmatched. The germline V gene has CDR1 WSHSY and CDR2 SAAADI. CDR3 length equals 16 residues. The CDR3 region is CASSEETGSGNQPQHF. The CDR3 DNA reads TGCGCCAGCAGCGAAGAGACAGGGTCTGGCAATCAGCCCCAGCATTTT.